This entry is about one TCR beta chain. Antigen specificity is unknown. Method: immunoSEQ multiplex PCR; TCRdb's copy keeps in-frame clones and lacks some. This sample carries approximately 55,000 clones, approximately 83% of them seen once, and the ten largest clones take roughly 15%. The data were taken from a study of OX40 agonist ivuxolimab in advanced cancers. Study-wide context: In this trial design, patients received ivuxolimab intravenously at 0.01 to 10 mg/kg every 2 weeks.

Germline V lookup: CDR1 SGHAT, CDR2 FQNNGV. This CDR3 is built from 16 residues. V lost 5 bases to trimming and J lost 5 bases, with 20 bases between them. Findings of the study overall: Clonal expansion by week 6 occurred in CD4+ and CD8+ blood T cells (at 0.1 to 3.0 mg/kg). Patients with a partial response at 0.1-3.0 mg/kg had among the lowest clonal expansion.

This clonotype originated in an adult with an advanced solid tumor such as melanoma, head and neck, liver or kidney cancer. V is TRBV11-2 and J is TRBJ2-3; D is perhaps TRBD2 (7 bases). The sample in question was CD4+ or CD8+ T cells sorted from blood, obtained in a trial of the OX40 agonist ivuxolimab. The CDR3 sequence: CASSRIKGGGGDTQYF. DNA of the CDR3: TGTGCCAGCAGCCGCATTAAGGGAGGGGGGGGAGATACGCAGTATTTT.